One sample yielded the 7 T cell receptor beta chains listed below, sequenced in a study of CD8 T cells in ankylosing spondylitis. TCRdb redid the calling of the 5' RACE reads with MiXCR, one entry per CDR3 protein. Of nearly 25,000 distinct CDR3 sequences in the sample, about a sixth are singletons; the top ten hold around 28%. Sequenced: blood. Receptor source: a male donor with ankylosing spondylitis or in good health (not recorded which).

In DNA form, the CDR3 reads TGTGCCAGCAGGCCGGCGGCGAACAATGAGCAGTTCTTC. Amino acids: CASRPAANNEQFF. This chain connects TRBV7-9 to TRBJ2-1; D uncertain. The CDR3 runs to 13 residues. Germline lookup yields CDR1 SEHNR and CDR2 FQNEAQ (reference sequence). V was pared by 6 bases and J by 5 bases, with 11 bases between.

This clonotype was recorded many times. The chain uses TRBV28 and TRBJ1-2; no clear D. Trimming removed 8 bases at V and 0 bases at J, with 10 bases between. There are 13 residues in the CDR3. CDR1 is MDHEN and CDR2 is SYDVKM in the germline V gene. This CDR3 is CASLTGSNYGYTF. DNA for the CDR3: TGTGCCAGCCTAACGGGTTCTAACTATGGCTACACCTTC.

This clonotype was counted at least ten times. The rearrangement links TRBV7-9 to TRBJ2-3, with D perhaps matching TRBD1 (5 bases). The CDR3 totals 16 residues. Germline V CDR1 and CDR2: SEHNR, FQNEAQ (reference sequence). Between the trimmed V and J ends, which lost 5 bases and 2 bases, there was a span of 17 bases. The chain's CDR3 is CASSPVQDIPTDTQYF. The CDR3 bases are TGTGCCAGCAGCCCTGTCCAGGACATCCCCACAGATACGCAGTATTTT.

Within the sample, this clonotype is medium-sized. The CDR3 sequence is CASSSSGGLETQYF. The DNA of the CDR3 is TGTGCCAGCAGTTCGTCCGGGGGGCTGGAGACCCAGTACTTC. V gene TRBV12-3 or TRBV12-4 combines with J gene TRBJ2-5, with D perhaps matching TRBD2 (7 bases). V was trimmed by 4 bases and J by 5 bases, leaving 14 bases between them. CDR3 length: 14 amino acids.

This clonotype was seen ten or more times. This chain joins TRBV6-1 and TRBJ2-3; the D is unclear. Trimming removed 7 bases from V and 0 bases from J, with 11 bases in between. This CDR3 has 14 amino acids. CDR1 MNHNS and CDR2 SASEGT come from the germline V gene. CDR3 loop: CASTKDPSTDTQYF. In DNA, the CDR3 is TGTGCCAGCACTAAGGACCCGAGCACAGATACGCAGTATTTT.

The V call is TRBV11-2, the J call TRBJ2-3; no clear D gene. The CDR3 is 12 amino acids. Germline V gene sequence: CDR1 SGHAT, CDR2 FQNNGV. Trimming stripped 0 bases from V and 10 bases from J, with 8 bases between. The CDR3 DNA reads TGTGCCAGCAGCTTAGAGGCGAGAGCGCAGTATTTT. Amino acids: CASSLEARAQYF.

This clonotype was observed many times. The gene calls are TRBV21-1 and TRBJ2-5; the D segment call TRBD1 is taken from the table without a DNA check. TRBV21-1 has pseudogene status. This CDR3 contains 16 residues. DNA of the CDR3: TGTGCCAGCAGCAACCTACGGGACAGATCCCAAGAGACCCAGTACTTC. This sequence encodes CASSNLRDRSQETQYF.